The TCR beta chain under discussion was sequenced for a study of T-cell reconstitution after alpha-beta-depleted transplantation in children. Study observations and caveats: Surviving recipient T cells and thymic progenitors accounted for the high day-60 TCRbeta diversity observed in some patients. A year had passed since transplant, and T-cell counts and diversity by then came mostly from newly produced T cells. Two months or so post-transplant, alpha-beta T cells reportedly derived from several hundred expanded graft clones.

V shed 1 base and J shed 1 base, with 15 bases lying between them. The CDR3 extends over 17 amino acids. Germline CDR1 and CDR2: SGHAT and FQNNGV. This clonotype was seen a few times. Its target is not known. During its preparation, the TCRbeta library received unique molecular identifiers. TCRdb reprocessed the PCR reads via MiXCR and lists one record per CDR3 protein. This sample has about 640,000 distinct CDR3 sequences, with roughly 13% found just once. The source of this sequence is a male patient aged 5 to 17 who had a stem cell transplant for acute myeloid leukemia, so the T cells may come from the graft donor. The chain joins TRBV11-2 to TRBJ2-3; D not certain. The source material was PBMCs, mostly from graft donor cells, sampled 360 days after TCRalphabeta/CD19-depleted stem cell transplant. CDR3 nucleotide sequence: TGTGCCAGCAGCTTAGGGGCCTGGGTCCCCGGCACAGATACGCAGTATTTT. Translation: CASSLGAWVPGTDTQYF.